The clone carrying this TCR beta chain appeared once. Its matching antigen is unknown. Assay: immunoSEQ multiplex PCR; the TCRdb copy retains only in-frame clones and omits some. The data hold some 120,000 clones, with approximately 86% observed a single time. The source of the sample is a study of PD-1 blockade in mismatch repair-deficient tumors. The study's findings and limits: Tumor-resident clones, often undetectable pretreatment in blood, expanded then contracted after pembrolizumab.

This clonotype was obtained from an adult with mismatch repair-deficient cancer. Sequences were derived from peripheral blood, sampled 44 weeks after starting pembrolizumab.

This CDR3 is CASSPVNRQASYEQYF. DNA of the CDR3: TGTGCCAGCAGCCCTGTTAATCGACAGGCCTCGTACGAGCAGTACTTC. The chain employs TRBV5-6 and TRBJ2-7; weak D call: TRBD1 (6 bases). Trimming cost V 4 bases and J 4 bases, with 21 bases left between them. The CDR3 runs 16 residues. The germline V gene encodes CDR1 SGHDT and CDR2 YYEEEE.